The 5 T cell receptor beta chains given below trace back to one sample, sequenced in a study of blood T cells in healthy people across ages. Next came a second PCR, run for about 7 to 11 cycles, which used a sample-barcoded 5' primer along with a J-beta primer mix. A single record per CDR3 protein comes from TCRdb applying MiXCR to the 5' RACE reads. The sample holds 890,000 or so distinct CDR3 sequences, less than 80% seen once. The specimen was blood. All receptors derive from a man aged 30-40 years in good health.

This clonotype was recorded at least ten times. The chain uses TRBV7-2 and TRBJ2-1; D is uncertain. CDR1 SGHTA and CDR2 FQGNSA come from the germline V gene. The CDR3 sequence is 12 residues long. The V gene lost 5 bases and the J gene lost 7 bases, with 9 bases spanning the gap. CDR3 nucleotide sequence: TGTGCCAGCAGCCAAGCTGGAAATGAGCAGTTCTTC. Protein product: CASSQAGNEQFF.

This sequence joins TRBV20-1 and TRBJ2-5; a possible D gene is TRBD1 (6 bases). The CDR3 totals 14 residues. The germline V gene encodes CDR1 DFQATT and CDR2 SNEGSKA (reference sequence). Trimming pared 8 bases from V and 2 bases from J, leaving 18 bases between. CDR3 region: CSTIVGRGQETQYF. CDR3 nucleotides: TGCAGTACCATCGTCGGCAGGGGTCAAGAGACCCAGTACTTC.

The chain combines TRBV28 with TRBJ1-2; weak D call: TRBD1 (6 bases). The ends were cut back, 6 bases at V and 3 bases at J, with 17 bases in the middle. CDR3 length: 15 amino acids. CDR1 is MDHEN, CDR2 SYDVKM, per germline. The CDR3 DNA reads TGTGCCAGCAGCGAACAGGGACTTCGTGACTATGGCTACACCTTC. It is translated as CASSEQGLRDYGYTF.

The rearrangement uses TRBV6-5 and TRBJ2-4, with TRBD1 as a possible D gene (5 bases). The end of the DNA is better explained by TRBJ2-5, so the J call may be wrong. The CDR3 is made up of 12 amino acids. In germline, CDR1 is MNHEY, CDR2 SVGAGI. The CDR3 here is CAARGESETQYF. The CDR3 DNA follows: TGTGCCGCAAGGGGCGAGTCAGAGACCCAGTACTTC.

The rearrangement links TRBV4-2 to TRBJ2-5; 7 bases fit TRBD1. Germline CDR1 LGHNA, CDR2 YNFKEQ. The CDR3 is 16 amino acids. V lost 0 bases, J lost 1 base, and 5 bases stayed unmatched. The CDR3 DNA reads TGTGCCAGCAGCCAAGAACAGGGGAATACCCAAGAGACCCAGTACTTC. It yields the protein CASSQEQGNTQETQYF.